The clone carrying this T cell receptor beta chain appeared once. The sample originates from a study of cytomegalovirus exposure and HLA in healthy donors. The primer mix had 60 Vbeta and 13 Jbeta primers. The data were produced by immunoSEQ multiplex PCR, yet TCRdb's version contains in-frame clones alone and is incomplete. The table includes some 100,000 clones, about 75% detected once. V lost 1 base and J 6 bases, leaving 13 bases between the germline ends. The CDR3 covers 14 residues. Per the germline V gene, CDR1 is SGHRS and CDR2 is YFSETQ. V and J are TRBV5-1 and TRBJ1-2; a weak D match, TRBD1 (6 bases). The sequencing input was PBMCs. This clonotype originated in a woman aged 40 to 50 in good health and CMV-seropositive. The CDR3 DNA sequence: TGCGCCAGCAGCTTGTCTGTACAGGGTGATGGCTACACCTTC. This gives the protein CASSLSVQGDGYTF.